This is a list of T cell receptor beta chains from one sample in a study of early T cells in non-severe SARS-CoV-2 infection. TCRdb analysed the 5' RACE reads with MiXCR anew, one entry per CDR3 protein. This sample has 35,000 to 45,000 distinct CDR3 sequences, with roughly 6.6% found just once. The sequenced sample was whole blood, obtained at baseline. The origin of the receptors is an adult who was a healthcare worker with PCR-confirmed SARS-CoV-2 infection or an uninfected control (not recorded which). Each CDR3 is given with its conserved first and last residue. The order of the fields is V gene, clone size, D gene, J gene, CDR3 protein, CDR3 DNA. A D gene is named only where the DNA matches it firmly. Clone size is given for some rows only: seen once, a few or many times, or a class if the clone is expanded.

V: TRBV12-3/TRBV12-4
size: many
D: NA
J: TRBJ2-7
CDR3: CASSLFGTSNEQYF
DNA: TGTGCCAGCAGTTTATTTGGGACCAGCAACGAGCAGTACTTC

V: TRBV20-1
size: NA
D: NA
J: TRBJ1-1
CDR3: CSARDVWGQNTEAFF
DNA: TGCAGTGCTAGAGATGTATGGGGACAGAACACTGAAGCTTTCTTT

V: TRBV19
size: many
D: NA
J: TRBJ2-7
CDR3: CASSIKTGSYEQYF
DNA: TGTGCCAGTAGTATCAAAACTGGATCCTACGAGCAGTACTTC

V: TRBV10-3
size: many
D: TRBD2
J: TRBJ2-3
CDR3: CAISSSSGGAADTQYF
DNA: TGTGCCATCAGTTCCTCTAGCGGGGGGGCCGCAGATACGCAGTATTTT

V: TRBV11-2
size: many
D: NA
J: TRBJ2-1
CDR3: CATRERAGYNEQFF
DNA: TGTGCCACCCGGGAGCGGGCTGGCTACAATGAGCAGTTCTTC

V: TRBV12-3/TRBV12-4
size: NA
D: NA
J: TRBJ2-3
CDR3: CASSFHSTDTQYF
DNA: TGTGCCAGCAGTTTCCACTCCACAGATACGCAGTATTTT

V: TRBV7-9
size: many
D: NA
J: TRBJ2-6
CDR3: CASSPLGSGANVLTF
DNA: TGTGCCAGCAGCCCTCTAGGCTCTGGGGCCAACGTCCTGACTTTC

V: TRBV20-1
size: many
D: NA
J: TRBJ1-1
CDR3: CSATGPPGADTEAFF
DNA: TGCAGTGCAACCGGGCCCCCCGGGGCGGACACTGAAGCTTTCTTT

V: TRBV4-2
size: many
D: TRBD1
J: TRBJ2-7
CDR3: CASSQDRTGGYEQYF
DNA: TGTGCCAGCAGCCAAGACAGGACAGGGGGCTACGAGCAGTACTTC

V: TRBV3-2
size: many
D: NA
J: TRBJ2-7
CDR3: CASSHSTREQYF
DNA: TGTGCCAGCAGCCATTCTACGCGGGAGCAGTACTTC

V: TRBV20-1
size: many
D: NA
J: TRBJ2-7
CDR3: CSADQGTF
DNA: TGCAGCGCCGACCAGGGGACCTTC

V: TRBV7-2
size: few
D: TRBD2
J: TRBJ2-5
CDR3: CASSGGLGAETQYF
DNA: TGTGCCAGCAGCGGTGGACTAGGCGCAGAGACCCAGTACTTC

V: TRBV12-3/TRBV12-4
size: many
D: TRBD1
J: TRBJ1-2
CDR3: CASSPRDRGTHGYTF
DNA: TGTGCCAGCAGTCCCCGGGACAGGGGGACCCACGGCTACACCTTC

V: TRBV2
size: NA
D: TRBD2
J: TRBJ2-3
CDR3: CASRAGSGGADTQYF
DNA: TGTGCCAGCAGAGCCGGTAGCGGGGGGGCGGATACGCAGTATTTT

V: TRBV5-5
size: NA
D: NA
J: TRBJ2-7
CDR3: CASNAGRNRYEQYF
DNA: TGTGCCAGCAATGCGGGGCGCAACCGCTACGAGCAGTACTTC

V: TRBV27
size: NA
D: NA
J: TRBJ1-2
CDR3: CASKTGLYGYTF
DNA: TGTGCCAGCAAAACAGGGCTCTATGGCTACACCTTC

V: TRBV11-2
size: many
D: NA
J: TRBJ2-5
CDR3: CASSRTEETQYF
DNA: TGTGCCAGCAGCCGGACAGAAGAGACCCAGTACTTC

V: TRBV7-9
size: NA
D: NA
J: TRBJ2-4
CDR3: CASSLDGTLAKNIQYF
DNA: TGTGCCAGCAGCTTAGATGGAACTCTAGCCAAAAACATTCAGTACTTC

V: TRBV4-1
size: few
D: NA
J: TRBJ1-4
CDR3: CASSQSDGLTNEKLFF
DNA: TGCGCCAGCAGCCAGTCTGATGGGTTAACTAATGAAAAACTGTTTTTT

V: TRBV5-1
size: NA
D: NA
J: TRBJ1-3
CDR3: CASSPDTGTGNTIYF
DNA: TGCGCCAGCAGCCCCGATACAGGGACAGGAAACACCATATATTTT

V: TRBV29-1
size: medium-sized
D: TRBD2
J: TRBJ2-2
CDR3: CSVETSGGGRGELFF
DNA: TGCAGCGTTGAAACTAGCGGGGGGGGCCGAGGAGAGCTGTTTTTT

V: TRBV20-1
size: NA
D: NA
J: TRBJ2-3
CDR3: CSARDLWRDTDTQYF
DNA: TGCAGTGCTAGAGATCTGTGGCGGGACACAGATACGCAGTATTTT

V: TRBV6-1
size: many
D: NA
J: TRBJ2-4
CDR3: CASSEALAAKNIQYF
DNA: TGTGCCAGCAGTGAAGCCCTCGCGGCCAAAAACATTCAGTACTTC

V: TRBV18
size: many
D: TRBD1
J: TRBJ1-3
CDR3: CASSPGQLLSGNTIYF
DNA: TGTGCCAGCTCACCGGGACAGTTGCTCTCTGGAAACACCATATATTTT

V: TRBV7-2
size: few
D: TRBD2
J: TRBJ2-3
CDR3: CASSPLLAGRTDTQYF
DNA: TGTGCCAGCAGCCCCCTCTTAGCGGGTCGCACAGATACGCAGTATTTT

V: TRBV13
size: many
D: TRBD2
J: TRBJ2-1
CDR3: CASSFNRASGAYNEQFF
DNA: TGTGCCAGCAGCTTCAATAGGGCTAGCGGAGCTTACAATGAGCAGTTCTTC

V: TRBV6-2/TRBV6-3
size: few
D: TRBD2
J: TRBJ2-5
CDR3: CASNELAGQETQYF
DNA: TGTGCCAGCAATGAACTAGCGGGGCAAGAGACCCAGTACTTC

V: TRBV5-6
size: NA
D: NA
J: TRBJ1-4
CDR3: CASSFRRRKKLFF
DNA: TGTGCCAGCAGCTTCCGGCGGAGGAAAAAACTGTTTTTT

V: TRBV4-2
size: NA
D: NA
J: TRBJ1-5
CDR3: CASSQGGGPLSNQPQHF
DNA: TGTGCCAGCAGCCAAGGGGGGGGGCCGCTGAGCAATCAGCCCCAGCATTTT

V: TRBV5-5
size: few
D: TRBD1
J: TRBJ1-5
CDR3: CASSLVTGDQPQHF
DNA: TGTGCCAGCAGCTTGGTGACAGGGGACCAGCCCCAGCATTTT

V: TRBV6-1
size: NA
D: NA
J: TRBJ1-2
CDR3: CASSENWPGYTF
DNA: TGTGCCAGCAGTGAAAATTGGCCGGGCTACACCTTC

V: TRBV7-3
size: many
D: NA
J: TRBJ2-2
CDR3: CASTKDRIGRELFF
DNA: TGTGCCAGCACCAAAGACAGGATAGGCAGGGAGCTGTTTTTT

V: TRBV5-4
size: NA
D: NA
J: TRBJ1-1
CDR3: CASSVAGSEAFF
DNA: TGTGCCAGCAGCGTGGCAGGGTCTGAAGCTTTCTTT

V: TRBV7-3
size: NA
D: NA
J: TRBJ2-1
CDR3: CASTSGESNEQFF
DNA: TGTGCCAGCACCTCCGGGGAATCCAATGAGCAGTTCTTC

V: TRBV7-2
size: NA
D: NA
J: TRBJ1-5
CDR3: CASRANSNQPQHF
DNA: TGTGCCAGCAGGGCTAATAGCAATCAGCCCCAGCATTTT

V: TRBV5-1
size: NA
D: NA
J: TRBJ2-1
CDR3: CASSFGGAHSYNEQFF
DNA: TGCGCCAGCAGCTTTGGCGGAGCCCACTCCTACAATGAGCAGTTCTTC

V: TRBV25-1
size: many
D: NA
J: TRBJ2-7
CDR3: CASSEYGGYEQYF
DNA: TGTGCCAGCAGTGAATATGGAGGGTACGAGCAGTACTTC

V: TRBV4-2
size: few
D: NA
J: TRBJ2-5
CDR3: CASSHEETQYF
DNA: TGTGCCAGCAGCCATGAAGAGACCCAGTACTTC

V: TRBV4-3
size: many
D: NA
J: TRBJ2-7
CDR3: CASSQESRVYEQYF
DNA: TGCGCCAGCAGCCAAGAGTCCCGGGTTTATGAGCAGTACTTC

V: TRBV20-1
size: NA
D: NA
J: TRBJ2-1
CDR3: CSARRLDSYNEQFF
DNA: TGCAGTGCTAGGCGGCTAGACAGCTACAATGAGCAGTTCTTC

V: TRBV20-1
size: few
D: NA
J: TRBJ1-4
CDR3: CSANQGEKLFF
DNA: TGCAGTGCTAATCAGGGAGAAAAACTGTTTTTT

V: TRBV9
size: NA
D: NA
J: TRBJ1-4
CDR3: CASSVGPGDEKLFF
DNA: TGTGCCAGCAGCGTAGGGCCAGGGGATGAAAAACTGTTTTTT

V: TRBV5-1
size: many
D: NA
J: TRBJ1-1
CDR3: CASSLRVEDTEAFF
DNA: TGCGCCAGCAGCTTAAGGGTAGAAGACACTGAAGCTTTCTTT

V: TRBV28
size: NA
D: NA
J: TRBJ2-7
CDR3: CASSLPREGYVQYF
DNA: TGTGCCAGCAGTTTACCGCGTGAGGGCTACGTGCAGTACTTC

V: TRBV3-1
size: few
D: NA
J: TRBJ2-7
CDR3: CASSQRSGQYF
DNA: TGTGCCAGCAGCCAAAGAAGCGGGCAGTACTTC

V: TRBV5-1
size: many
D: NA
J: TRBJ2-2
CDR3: CASSLGAGELFF
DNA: TGCGCCAGCAGCTTGGGCGCCGGGGAGCTGTTTTTT

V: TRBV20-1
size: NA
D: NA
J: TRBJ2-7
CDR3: CSASLSEQYF
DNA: TGCAGTGCTAGTCTCAGCGAGCAGTACTTC

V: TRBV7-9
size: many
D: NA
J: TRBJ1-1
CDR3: CASSLEVNTEAFF
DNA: TGTGCCAGCAGCTTAGAGGTGAACACTGAAGCTTTCTTT

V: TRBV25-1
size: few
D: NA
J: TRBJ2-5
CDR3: CASSEPRGRETQYF
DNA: TGTGCCAGCAGTGAACCCCGGGGAAGGGAGACCCAGTACTTC

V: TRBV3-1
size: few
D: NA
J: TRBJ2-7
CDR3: CASSQVKNEQYF
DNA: TGTGCCAGCAGCCAAGTCAAAAACGAGCAGTACTTC

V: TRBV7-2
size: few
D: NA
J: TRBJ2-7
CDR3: CASSDTPPGFGKQYF
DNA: TGTGCCAGCAGCGATACCCCACCAGGCTTTGGAAAGCAGTACTTC

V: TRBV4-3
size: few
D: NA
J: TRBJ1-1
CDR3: CASSHETAVTAEAFF
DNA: TGCGCCAGCAGCCACGAGACAGCCGTTACAGCTGAAGCTTTCTTT

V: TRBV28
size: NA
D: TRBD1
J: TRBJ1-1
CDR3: CASSPQQGKGAEAFF
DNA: TGTGCCAGCAGTCCTCAACAGGGGAAGGGAGCTGAAGCTTTCTTT

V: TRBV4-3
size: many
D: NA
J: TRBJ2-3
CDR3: CASSQDTSTDTQYF
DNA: TGCGCCAGCAGCCAAGATACTAGCACAGATACGCAGTATTTT

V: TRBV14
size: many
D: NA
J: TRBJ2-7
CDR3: CASRQYYEQYF
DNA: TGTGCCAGCAGGCAGTACTACGAGCAGTACTTC

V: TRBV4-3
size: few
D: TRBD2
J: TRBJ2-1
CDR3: CASSQDELAGSEQFF
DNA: TGCGCCAGCAGCCAAGATGAACTAGCGGGAAGTGAGCAGTTCTTC

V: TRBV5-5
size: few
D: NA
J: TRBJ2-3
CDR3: CASSPIGQSTDTQYF
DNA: TGTGCCAGCAGTCCCATCGGGCAGAGCACAGATACGCAGTATTTT

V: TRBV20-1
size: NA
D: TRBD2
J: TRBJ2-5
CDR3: CSASPTSGYGTQYF
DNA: TGCAGTGCTAGCCCTACTAGCGGCTATGGGACCCAGTACTTC

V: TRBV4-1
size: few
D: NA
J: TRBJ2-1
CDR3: CASSPTGPKRDEQFF
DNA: TGCGCCAGCAGCCCCACAGGGCCCAAAAGGGATGAGCAGTTCTTC

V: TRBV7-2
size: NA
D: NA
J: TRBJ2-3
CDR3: CASSYGGERTDTQYF
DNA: TGTGCCAGCAGCTATGGAGGGGAGAGGACAGATACGCAGTATTTT